This T cell receptor beta chain was identified in a study of early stage breast cancer tumors. Study summary: The ER+/PR+/HER2- tumors included 7 to 9 ductal and a handful of lobular carcinomas.

This clone was counted a single time. Its cognate antigen is unknown. Broader study findings: Compared with adjacent normal breast tissue, tumors showed 2 to 2.5-fold greater T cell density and higher clonality. Tumor and normal breast were distinguished via blood comparison in about 90% of the 16 patients.

Profiled with immunoSEQ multiplex PCR; TCRdb holds only in-frame clones, not every one. The profile shows roughly 40,000 clones, 55% to 75% of them singletons. V was shortened by 4 bases and J by 0 bases, with 10 bases between the two germline ends. The germline V gene encodes CDR1 SNHLY and CDR2 FYNNEI. This CDR3 is built from 15 residues. Sequencing was performed on blood. V usage is TRBV2 and J usage is TRBJ1-5; perhaps TRBD1 as D (6 bases). The TCR originated in a person in their fifties or sixties with breast cancer. The CDR3 is CASSGTVYSNQPQHF. CDR3 sequence (DNA): TGTGCCAGCAGTGGGACAGTCTATAGCAATCAGCCCCAGCATTTT.